This is a list of T cell receptor beta chains from one sample in a study of T cell responses to AZD1222 COVID-19 vaccine. Profiling relied on immunoSEQ multiplex PCR, and the TCRdb table lists in-frame clones only, not all of them. The table has 95,000 to 150,000 clones, about nine tenths seen once; the top ten hold under 1.2%. The sequencing here drew on peripheral blood, taken on day 0 of AZD1222 vaccination. These receptors were taken from an adult in good health. CDR3s include the opening cysteine and the closing phenylalanine or tryptophan. A D gene is named only where the DNA matches it firmly. Clone size is given for some rows only: seen once, a few or many times, or a class if the clone is expanded.

J gene: TRBJ1-5; clone size: -; D gene: -; CDR3 length: 13; V gene: TRBV29-1; CDR3 protein: CSAASYSNQPQHF; CDR3 DNA: TGCAGCGCTGCTAGTTATAGCAATCAGCCCCAGCATTTT
J gene: TRBJ1-2; clone size: -; D gene: -; CDR3 length: 14; V gene: TRBV5-4; CDR3 protein: CASSLSSLFYGYTF; CDR3 DNA: TGTGCCAGCAGCTTGTCGTCGCTGTTCTATGGCTACACCTTC
J gene: TRBJ2-1; clone size: -; D gene: -; CDR3 length: 16; V gene: TRBV15; CDR3 protein: CATSREHLSSYNEQFF; CDR3 DNA: TGTGCCACCAGCAGAGAACATCTAAGCTCCTACAATGAGCAGTTCTTC
J gene: TRBJ2-1; clone size: -; D gene: TRBD2; CDR3 length: 14; V gene: TRBV6-5; CDR3 protein: CVLAGVSSYNEQFF; CDR3 DNA: TGTGTCTTAGCGGGCGTAAGCTCCTACAATGAGCAGTTCTTC
J gene: TRBJ2-7; clone size: -; D gene: -; CDR3 length: 14; V gene: TRBV6-5; CDR3 protein: CASSYESGVYEQYF; CDR3 DNA: TGTGCCAGCAGTTACGAGTCAGGGGTCTACGAGCAGTACTTC
J gene: TRBJ1-1; clone size: -; D gene: -; CDR3 length: 13; V gene: TRBV4-2; CDR3 protein: CASSQQGRTEAFF; CDR3 DNA: TGTGCCAGCAGCCAACAGGGGCGGACTGAAGCTTTCTTT
J gene: TRBJ1-5; clone size: -; D gene: TRBD1; CDR3 length: 14; V gene: TRBV7-2; CDR3 protein: CASSPRTGAQPQHF; CDR3 DNA: TGTGCCAGCAGCCCTAGGACAGGGGCCCAGCCCCAGCATTTT
J gene: TRBJ1-1; clone size: -; D gene: TRBD1; CDR3 length: 14; V gene: TRBV18; CDR3 protein: CASSRWTGGTEAFF; CDR3 DNA: TGTGCCAGCTCGAGATGGACAGGGGGCACTGAAGCTTTCTTT
J gene: TRBJ1-3; clone size: few; D gene: -; CDR3 length: 13; V gene: TRBV30; CDR3 protein: CAWSVAVGNTIYF; CDR3 DNA: TGTGCCTGGAGTGTAGCAGTCGGGAACACCATATATTTT
J gene: TRBJ1-5; clone size: -; D gene: TRBD1; CDR3 length: 14; V gene: TRBV19; CDR3 protein: CASILQGANQPQHF; CDR3 DNA: TGTGCCAGTATTCTCCAGGGGGCCAATCAGCCCCAGCATTTT
J gene: TRBJ2-1; clone size: -; D gene: -; CDR3 length: 14; V gene: TRBV19; CDR3 protein: CASSIVSGYNEQFF; CDR3 DNA: TGTGCCAGTAGTATAGTGAGTGGCTACAATGAGCAGTTCTTC
J gene: TRBJ2-1; clone size: -; D gene: TRBD1; CDR3 length: 15; V gene: TRBV6-5; CDR3 protein: CASSNRGPLYNEQFF; CDR3 DNA: TGTGCCAGCAGCAACAGGGGGCCCCTCTACAATGAGCAGTTCTTC
J gene: TRBJ1-1; clone size: once; D gene: -; CDR3 length: 12; V gene: TRBV6-6; CDR3 protein: CASSRPGSEAFF; CDR3 DNA: TGTGCCAGCAGCCGACCAGGATCTGAAGCTTTCTTT
J gene: TRBJ2-1; clone size: -; D gene: TRBD2; CDR3 length: 16; V gene: TRBV7-9; CDR3 protein: CASSFEAGLAGYEQFF; CDR3 DNA: TGTGCCAGCAGCTTTGAGGCAGGACTAGCGGGTTATGAGCAGTTCTTC
J gene: TRBJ2-1; clone size: -; D gene: TRBD2; CDR3 length: 14; V gene: TRBV2; CDR3 protein: CASSEASGMNEQFF; CDR3 DNA: TGTGCCAGCAGTGAAGCTAGCGGGATGAATGAGCAGTTCTTC
J gene: TRBJ1-2; clone size: once; D gene: -; CDR3 length: 13; V gene: TRBV5-4; CDR3 protein: CASGRALEGGYTF; CDR3 DNA: TGTGCCAGCGGCCGGGCGCTGGAGGGTGGCTACACCTTC